The 28 T cell receptor beta chains reported below all come from one sample, sequenced in a study of CD8+ T cells in alopecia areata. Sequencing used cDNA as its template, made by extracting RNA and reverse transcribing it. The table came from immunoSEQ multiplex PCR; TCRdb's copy has only in-frame clones and leaves some out. The sample records 90,000 to 100,000 clones, approximately 42% being singletons. Sequences were obtained from CD4+ T cells sorted from blood. These receptors all stem from a human donor with alopecia areata.

This clone was picked up a small number of times. This sequence joins TRBV7-3 and TRBJ2-1; D is uncertain. Looked up from germline, CDR1 is SGHTA and CDR2 is FQGTGA. CDR3 length equals 15 residues. Trimming shortened V by 4 bases and J by 5 bases, and 15 bases separated the two germline ends. CDR3 sequence (DNA): TGTGCCAGCAGCTCGTATCCCCTGGCGAACAATGAGCAGTTCTTC. Amino acid sequence: CASSSYPLANNEQFF.

The CDR3, as DNA: TGCAGCGTATGGAAACAGGGGGCAGGGGAGACCCAGTACTTC. Amino acids: CSVWKQGAGETQYF. The V call is TRBV29-1, the J call TRBJ2-5; TRBD1 matches 9 bases. This CDR3 comprises 14 residues. Trimming took 6 bases from V and 5 from J; bases not matched to a gene: 10. CDR1 is SQVTM and CDR2 is ANQGSEA in the germline V gene. The full variable domain, rest sourced from reference TRBV29-1 and TRBJ2-5, is SAVISQKPSRDICQRGTSLTIQCQVDSQVTMMFWYRQQPGQSLTLIATANQGSEATYESGFVIDKFPISRPNLTFSTLTVSNMSPEDSSIYLCSVWKQGAGETQYFGPGTRLLVL.

This chain joins TRBV7-2 and TRBJ2-3; 14 bases match TRBD2. CDR1 and CDR2 from the germline V gene are SGHTA and FQGNSA. CDR3 length: 16 amino acids. Trimming removed 5 bases from V and 5 bases from J; junction bases left unmatched: 6. This CDR3 is CASSARLAGGVDTQYF. The CDR3 nucleotides read TGTGCCAGCAGCGCCCGACTAGCGGGGGGGGTAGATACGCAGTATTTT.

The chain is built from TRBV5-1 and TRBJ2-7; D is possibly TRBD1 or TRBD2 (5 bases each). Germline CDR1 reads SGHRS; CDR2 reads YFSETQ. The CDR3 spans 15 residues. Trimming shortened V by 4 bases and J by 3 bases, and 17 bases separated the two germline ends. As DNA, the CDR3 is TGCGCCAGCAGCGCCGCGTTAGGGGACCACTACGAGCAGTACTTC. Protein: CASSAALGDHYEQYF. The full variable domain, completed using reference TRBV5-1 and TRBJ2-7, is KAGVTQTPRYLIKTRGQQVTLSCSPISGHRSVSWYQQTPGQGLQFLFEYFSETQRNKGNFPGRFSGRQFSNSRSEMNVSTLELGDSALYLCASSAALGDHYEQYFGPGTRLTVT.

This chain links TRBV7-9 with TRBJ2-5, with D unresolved. CDR1 is SEHNR, CDR2 FQNEAQ, per germline (reference sequence). Trimming took off 5 bases at V and 5 bases at J, with 21 bases between the two ends. The CDR3 has 16 amino acids. The CDR3 sequence is CASSAPRHFLYETQYF. CDR3 DNA: TGTGCCAGCAGCGCGCCTAGACACTTCTTGTACGAGACCCAGTACTTC. Full variable domain (rest looked up from reference TRBV7-9 and TRBJ2-5): DTGVSQNPRHKITKRGQNVTFRCDPISEHNRLYWYRQTLGQGPEFLTYFQNEAQLEKSRLLSDRFSAERPKGSFSTLEIQRTEQGDSAMYLCASSAPRHFLYETQYFGPGTRLLVL.

The rearrangement joins TRBV28 to TRBJ2-7; maybe TRBD2 (5 bases). Looked up from germline, CDR1 is MDHEN and CDR2 is SYDVKM. The CDR3 is 14 amino acids. Trimming stripped 7 bases from V and 3 bases from J, with 16 bases between. The DNA for the CDR3 is TGTGCCAGCACTGGGAGACCGATGATCTACGAGCAGTACTTC. Its translation is CASTGRPMIYEQYF.

The table lists this clone with a few counts. V is TRBV27 and J is TRBJ2-5, with 8 bases lining up with TRBD2. The germline CDR1 and CDR2 sequences are MNHEY and SMNVEV (reference sequence). The CDR3 covers 15 residues. The V gene end was trimmed by 8 bases and the J gene end by 2 bases; junction bases not matched to a gene: 10. The CDR3 bases are TGTGCCAGCCTACCAAGCGGGAGACCTCAAGAGACCCAGTACTTC. Translating gives CASLPSGRPQETQYF.

This chain links TRBV6-5 with TRBJ2-2; D remains unclear. In germline, CDR1 is MNHEY, CDR2 SVGAGI. V was shortened by 0 bases and J by 6 bases, with 8 bases between the two germline ends. This CDR3 spans 14 amino acids. This CDR3 reads CASSYSPWAGELFF. The CDR3 DNA is TGTGCCAGCAGTTACTCCCCGTGGGCCGGGGAGCTGTTTTTT.

V usage is TRBV29-1 and J usage is TRBJ2-3, with 13 bases fitting TRBD2. From germline, CDR1 is SQVTM and CDR2 ANQGSEA. The CDR3 consists of 16 residues. V dropped 4 bases and J dropped 4; count of bases not matched to a gene: 8. The CDR3: CSVGGLAGDGADTQYF. The CDR3 nucleotides are TGCAGCGTTGGAGGACTAGCGGGAGACGGCGCAGATACGCAGTATTTT.

This clone was seen a handful of times. This chain connects TRBV7-2 to TRBJ2-2; D may be TRBD2 (7 bases). The CDR3 spans 14 residues. Germline lookup yields CDR1 SGHTA and CDR2 FQGNSA. Trimming shortened V by 6 bases and J by 5 bases, and 13 bases separated the two germline ends. The CDR3 sequence is CASRGGGATGELFF. CDR3 nucleotides: TGTGCCAGCAGGGGCGGGGGCGCTACCGGGGAGCTGTTTTTT.

This clone was recorded a few times. The chain links TRBV7-9 to TRBJ2-3; 9 bases align to TRBD1. The germline CDR1 and CDR2 sequences are SEHNR and FQNEAQ (reference sequence). V gave up 5 bases and J gave up 4 bases; unmatched junction bases: 7. CDR3 size: 15 residues. The DNA for the CDR3 is TGTGCCAGCAGCGAGGGACAGGGAACTTCAGATACGCAGTATTTT. It specifies CASSEGQGTSDTQYF. Combining the CDR3 with reference TRBV7-9 and TRBJ2-3 gives the whole variable domain DTGVSQNPRHKITKRGQNVTFRCDPISEHNRLYWYRQTLGQGPEFLTYFQNEAQLEKSRLLSDRFSAERPKGSFSTLEIQRTEQGDSAMYLCASSEGQGTSDTQYFGPGTRLTVL.

The V and J genes are TRBV7-9 and TRBJ2-3; TRBD1 might be the D (5 bases). The germline V and J ends were trimmed by 7 bases and 8 bases, with 10 bases remaining between them. Per the germline V gene, CDR1 is SEHNR and CDR2 is FQNEAQ (reference sequence). The CDR3 spans 11 residues. CDR3 nucleotide sequence: TGTGCCAGCACCGAAAGGGGTACGCAGTATTTT. Residues: CASTERGTQYF.

This chain uses TRBV5-4 with TRBJ2-1, with D perhaps TRBD1 (6 bases). Germline values: CDR1 SGHNT, CDR2 YYREEE (reference sequence). The CDR3 is 17 amino acids. V was shortened by 0 bases and J by 0 bases, with 13 bases between the two germline ends. Here the CDR3 DNA reads TGTGCCAGCAGCTTGGGGGACATTCCTGCCTCCTACAATGAGCAGTTCTTC. It codes for CASSLGDIPASYNEQFF. The whole variable domain, remainder taken from reference TRBV5-4 and TRBJ2-1, is ETGVTQSPTHLIKTRGQQVTLRCSSQSGHNTVSWYQQALGQGPQFIFQYYREEENGRGNFPPRFSGLQFPNYSSELNVNALELDDSALYLCASSLGDIPASYNEQFFGPGTRLTVL.

The chain recombines TRBV20-1 with TRBJ2-3; the D gene is possibly TRBD2 (6 bases). Germline assignment: CDR1 DFQATT and CDR2 SNEGSKA (reference sequence). CDR3 length equals 11 residues. The ends were cut back, 5 bases at V and 8 bases at J, with 11 bases in the middle. Written as DNA, the CDR3 is TGCAGTGCTCGGAGTAGCGGTACGCAGTATTTT. This translates into CSARSSGTQYF.

This clone was picked up a small number of times. The chain couples TRBV7-8 to TRBJ1-5; TRBD1 agrees at 7 bases. The V gene end was trimmed by 1 base and the J gene end by 0 bases; junction bases not matched to a gene: 6. Germline CDR1 SGHVS, CDR2 FQNEAQ. The CDR3 is 17 amino acids. The CDR3 loop is CASSLGDSFYSNQPQHF. In nucleotides, the CDR3 is TGTGCCAGCAGCTTAGGGGACAGCTTTTATAGCAATCAGCCCCAGCATTTT.

This rearrangement joins TRBV6-6 to TRBJ2-1; 9 bases match TRBD1. The ends lost 6 bases at V and 5 bases at J; junction bases unmatched: 5. Germline CDR1 and CDR2: MNHNY and SVGAGI (reference sequence). This CDR3 comprises 14 residues. In DNA form, the CDR3 reads TGTGCCAGCAGCCAGGACAGGGGCAACAATGAGCAGTTCTTC. It translates to CASSQDRGNNEQFF.

The chain joins TRBV6-1 to TRBJ1-5; D is unclear. Germline V gene sequence: CDR1 MNHNS, CDR2 SASEGT. The CDR3 runs to 15 residues. Between the trimmed V and J ends, which lost 5 bases and 1 base, there was a span of 12 bases. CDR3 DNA sequence: TGTGCCAGCAGTAAGGACCCGGGAAGCAATCAGCCCCAGCATTTT. This encodes CASSKDPGSNQPQHF.

This clone was counted at least ten times. The CDR3 sequence: CASSMFVQGDTQYF. Here the CDR3 DNA reads TGTGCCAGTAGTATGTTCGTGCAGGGGGATACGCAGTATTTT. The V and J genes are TRBV19 and TRBJ2-3; D might be TRBD1 (6 bases). Germline assignment: CDR1 LNHDA and CDR2 SQIVND (reference sequence). This CDR3 contains 14 residues. Trimming shortened V by 3 bases and J by 6 bases, and 13 bases separated the two germline ends.

In its sample, this clone was seen a few times. The chain has TRBV18 and TRBJ1-6; weak D call: TRBD1 (6 bases). The germline CDR1 and CDR2 sequences are KGHSH and LQKENI. The CDR3 has 17 amino acids. Trimming removed 1 base at V and 7 bases at J, with 17 bases between. Here the CDR3 DNA reads TGTGCCAGCTCACCACTTATCCAGGGGAGTGTGAATTCACCCCTCCACTTT. It translates to CASSPLIQGSVNSPLHF.

The V gene is TRBV7-8, the J gene TRBJ1-2; TRBD1 agrees at 7 bases. CDR1 and CDR2 from the germline V gene are SGHVS and FQNEAQ. The CDR3 is 18 amino acids. With V trimmed by 5 bases and J by 3 bases, 18 bases remained unmatched. The CDR3 here is CASSRNQGQPGWDYGYTF. In nucleotides, the CDR3 is TGTGCCAGCAGCCGCAACCAGGGACAGCCGGGCTGGGACTATGGCTACACCTTC.

This chain links TRBV6-5 with TRBJ2-6; D may be TRBD1 or TRBD2 (5 bases each). The CDR3 has 15 amino acids. Trimming cost V 2 bases and J 2 bases, with 7 bases left between them. In germline, CDR1 is MNHEY, CDR2 SVGAGI. The CDR3 protein is CASSYGGTGANVLTF. The CDR3 DNA reads TGTGCCAGCAGTTACGGGGGTACTGGGGCCAACGTCCTGACTTTC.

The CDR3 nucleotides are TGCAGCGTTGAGAGTCAGGGGGCAATATACAATGAGCAGTTCTTC. This gives the protein CSVESQGAIYNEQFF. V is TRBV29-1 and J is TRBJ2-1; TRBD1 aligns across 8 bases. The CDR3 covers 15 residues. The germline V gene encodes CDR1 SQVTM and CDR2 ANQGSEA. V dropped 3 bases and J dropped 4; count of bases not matched to a gene: 8.

This chain links TRBV5-1 with TRBJ2-7; 10 bases map to TRBD2. Trimming cost V 4 bases and J 5 bases; bases outside gene matches: 15. The CDR3 covers 17 residues. Germline V lookup: CDR1 SGHRS, CDR2 YFSETQ. CDR3 in amino acids: CASSRLSGRPTGDEQYF. In DNA, the CDR3 is TGCGCCAGCAGCCGACTTAGCGGGAGGCCCACGGGGGACGAGCAGTACTTC.

The rearrangement joins TRBV5-1 to TRBJ2-7, with 8 positions matching TRBD1. The V and J ends lost 3 bases and 5 bases, in that order; junction bases with no gene match: 1. The CDR3 length is 12 residues. The germline CDR1 and CDR2 sequences are SGHRS and YFSETQ. This CDR3 is CASSSQGDEQYF. CDR3 sequence (DNA): TGCGCCAGCAGCTCACAGGGGGACGAGCAGTACTTC.

V and J are TRBV4-2 and TRBJ2-7, with a weak D call TRBD1 (5 bases). Germline V gene lookup returns CDR1 LGHNA and CDR2 YNFKEQ. V gave up 1 base and J gave up 1 base, with 5 bases separating them. The CDR3 extends over 13 amino acids. Here the CDR3 reads CASSQAGSYEQYF. CDR3 sequence (DNA): TGTGCCAGCAGCCAAGCAGGGTCCTACGAGCAGTACTTC.

This rearrangement joins TRBV5-1 to TRBJ2-5, with D possibly being TRBD2 (7 bases). Germline CDR1 is SGHRS and CDR2 is YFSETQ. There are 14 residues in the CDR3. V was trimmed by 2 bases and J by 5 bases, leaving 13 bases between them. The CDR3 bases are TGCGCCAGCAGCTTCGGGGGGCGGGAGGAGACCCAGTACTTC. Translation gives CASSFGGREETQYF.

The genes are TRBV7-7 and TRBJ2-2; D is perhaps TRBD2 (5 bases). The germline V gene has CDR1 SSHAT and CDR2 FNYEAQ (reference sequence). The CDR3 covers 15 residues. Between the trimmed V and J ends, which lost 2 bases and 2 bases, there was a span of 9 bases. The CDR3, as DNA: TGTGCCAGCAGCTTATCTAGCCCAAACACCGGGGAGCTGTTTTTT. Translated: CASSLSSPNTGELFF.

The V gene is TRBV30, the J gene TRBJ2-6; D unresolved. The CDR3 sequence is 15 residues long. Germline V gene sequence: CDR1 GTSNPN, CDR2 SVGIG (reference sequence). V lost 3 bases, J lost 0 bases, and 9 bases lay in between. CDR3 loop: CAWSPGFSGANVLTF. CDR3 sequence (DNA): TGTGCCTGGAGCCCAGGCTTCTCTGGGGCCAACGTCCTGACTTTC.